The 32 T cell receptor beta chains listed next were all sequenced from one sample in a study of blood T cell repertoires in COVID-19. The protocol was immunoSEQ multiplex PCR, while the TCRdb copy is restricted to in-frame clones and leaves out a portion. The table includes tens of thousands of clones, more than 80% detected once. The sequenced material came from peripheral blood. These receptors came from a woman over 75 with acute or convalescent COVID-19.

The chain couples TRBV11-3 to TRBJ2-3, with 11 bases matching TRBD2. Germline V gives CDR1 SGHNT, CDR2 YENEEA. This CDR3 is built from 17 residues. V lost 3 bases to trimming and J lost 2 bases; unmatched junction nucleotides: 7. DNA for the CDR3: TGTGCCAGCAGCTTGGGGTCTAGCGGGAGGCACACAGATACGCAGTATTTT. Protein product: CASSLGSSGRHTDTQYF.

This sequence joins TRBV7-3 and TRBJ2-2, with 13 positions matching TRBD2. Germline assignment: CDR1 SGHTA and CDR2 FQGTGA. The V and J ends lost 1 base and 6 bases, in that order; junction bases with no gene match: 2. The CDR3 loop spans 16 amino acids. The CDR3: CASSLRLAGGPGELFF. In nucleotides, the CDR3 is TGTGCCAGCAGCTTAAGACTAGCGGGAGGTCCCGGGGAGCTGTTTTTT.

CDR3 residues: CASRSSRLNTEAFF. In nucleotides, the CDR3 is TGTGCCAGCCGGTCCAGCAGGTTGAACACTGAAGCTTTCTTT. The rearrangement joins TRBV28 to TRBJ1-1; D is ambiguous. Per germline, CDR1 MDHEN and CDR2 SYDVKM. The CDR3 loop spans 14 amino acids. Trimming took 8 bases from V and 0 from J, leaving 13 bases between them.

This chain joins TRBV19 and TRBJ1-4; D is undetermined. CDR3 length: 15 residues. The ends were cut back, 6 bases at V and 3 bases at J, with 14 bases in the middle. CDR1 is LNHDA and CDR2 is SQIVND in the germline V gene (reference sequence). CDR3 coding DNA: TGTGCCAGTAGAGTATTTCGGGGATCTAATGAAAAACTGTTTTTT. Protein sequence: CASRVFRGSNEKLFF.

The chain couples TRBV18 to TRBJ1-4; D remains unclear. Trimming stripped 3 bases from V and 5 bases from J, with 13 bases between. The CDR3 is 15 residues long. Germline V gene data show CDR1 as KGHSH and CDR2 as LQKENI. The CDR3 coding sequence is TGTGCCAGCTCACCCGACACCTCTCCAAATGAAAAACTGTTTTTT. Translated, it gives CASSPDTSPNEKLFF.

The V call is TRBV21-1, the J call TRBJ2-7; TRBD1 is the table's D call, not checked against the DNA. TRBV21-1 has pseudogene status. The CDR3 runs 14 residues. CDR3 sequence: CASSGGGRGYEQYF. In DNA form, the CDR3 reads TGTGCCAGCAGCGGGGGTGGCAGGGGCTACGAGCAGTACTTC.

V and J are TRBV19 and TRBJ2-2; D possibly corresponds to TRBD2 (6 bases). Trimming left V 7 bases short and J 0 bases short, with 24 bases between. In germline, CDR1 is LNHDA, CDR2 SQIVND (reference sequence). This CDR3 is built from 19 residues. Written as DNA, the CDR3 is TGTGCCAGTATCCTCGGTGGTTATAGCGGAGTCGCGAACACCGGGGAGCTGTTTTTT. Translated, it gives CASILGGYSGVANTGELFF. The variable domain in full, completed from reference TRBV19 and TRBJ2-2, reads DGGITQSPKYLFRKEGQNVTLSCEQNLNHDAMYWYRQDPGQGLRLIYYSQIVNDFQKGDIAEGYSVSREKKESFPLTVTSAQKNPTAFYLCASILGGYSGVANTGELFFGEGSRLTVL.

The chain has TRBV3-1 (or the pseudogene TRBV3-2) and TRBJ1-3; D not certain. Germline CDR1 and CDR2: LGHDT and YNNKEL (reference sequence). Trimming pared 0 bases from V and 4 bases from J, leaving 7 bases between. The CDR3 length is 14 residues. The CDR3 DNA follows: TGTGCCAGCAGCCAAGATTCGGTGGGAAACACCATATATTTT. Its protein is CASSQDSVGNTIYF.

The genes are TRBV27 and TRBJ2-5; 10 bases line up with TRBD2. Germline values: CDR1 MNHEY, CDR2 SMNVEV (reference sequence). The CDR3 spans 15 residues. The ends lost 5 bases at V and 5 bases at J; junction bases unmatched: 8. CDR3 DNA: TGTGCCAGCAGTCTCCAGACTAGCGGGTGGGAGACCCAGTACTTC. This codes for CASSLQTSGWETQYF.

The V and J genes are TRBV5-1 and TRBJ2-3; weak D call: TRBD1 (5 bases). This CDR3 is 15 amino acids long. Germline V CDR1 and CDR2: SGHRS, YFSETQ. Trimming removed 3 bases at V and 0 bases at J, with 11 bases between. The CDR3 loop is CASSWQGRSTDTQYF. The DNA of the CDR3 is TGCGCCAGCAGCTGGCAGGGCAGGAGCACAGATACGCAGTATTTT.

A single count supports this clone. The chain recombines TRBV5-1 with TRBJ2-5; 8 positions match TRBD1. This CDR3 region has 14 residues. J was trimmed by 5 bases and V by 4 bases; bases with no gene match: 7. Germline CDR1 and CDR2: SGHRS and YFSETQ. The CDR3 DNA reads TGCGCCAGCAGCGACCCACAGGGGGACGAGACCCAGTACTTC. This codes for CASSDPQGDETQYF.

J is TRBJ2-7 and V is TRBV6-2 or TRBV6-3; 12 bases are a match to TRBD2. Trimming at V came to 6 bases and at J to 0 bases, leaving 3 bases not matched to a gene. This CDR3 has 15 amino acids. Germline loops: CDR1 MNHEY, CDR2 SVGEGT. CDR3 nucleotide sequence: TGTGCCAGCAGCTCTAGCGGGAGGGCCTCCTACGAGCAGTACTTC. This codes for CASSSSGRASYEQYF.

This clone was picked up a small number of times. The rearrangement joins TRBV27 to TRBJ2-4; TRBD1 matches at 7 bases. V shed 4 bases, J shed 0 bases, and the junction held 9 bases outside the gene matches. Germline assignment: CDR1 MNHEY and CDR2 SMNVEV (reference sequence). CDR3 length equals 17 residues. CDR3 sequence: CASSSTGQALAKNIQYF. Here the CDR3 DNA reads TGTGCCAGCAGTTCGACCGGACAGGCTTTAGCCAAAAACATTCAGTACTTC.

This clone was seen only a few times. The chain joins TRBV7-6 to TRBJ2-2; no firm D call. Germline-derived CDR1 and CDR2 are SGHVS and FNYEAQ. The CDR3 totals 13 residues. Trimming removed 5 bases from V and 7 bases from J, with 11 bases in between. This CDR3 is CASSRSYLGELFF. The CDR3 bases are TGTGCCAGCAGCCGTTCGTATCTCGGGGAGCTGTTTTTT. Supplemented by reference TRBV7-6 and TRBJ2-2, the full variable domain reads GAGVSQSPRYKVTKRGQDVALRCDPISGHVSLYWYRQALGQGPEFLTYFNYEAQQDKSGLPNDRFSAERPEGSISTLTIQRTEQRDSAMYRCASSRSYLGELFFGEGSRLTVL.

The rearrangement links TRBV28 to TRBJ1-1; no firm D call. The germline gives CDR1 MDHEN, CDR2 SYDVKM. Trimming left V 2 bases short and J 2 bases short, with 6 bases between. The CDR3 totals 13 residues. CDR3 in amino acids: CASSLPGNTEAFF. The CDR3 DNA reads as TGTGCCAGCAGTTTACCAGGAAACACTGAAGCTTTCTTT.

This clone is labeled medium-sized. CDR3 in DNA: TGTGCCAGCAGCGTAGAAGGTCGGGGTGGCTTCGCGGGGAGCACAGATACGCAGTATTTT. As protein: CASSVEGRGGFAGSTDTQYF. The chain employs TRBV9 and TRBJ2-3; possible D gene TRBD2, 6 bases. Germline-derived CDR1 and CDR2 are SGDLS and YYNGEE. This CDR3 contains 20 residues. V lost 0 bases and J 0 bases, leaving 23 bases between the germline ends. Full variable domain (remainder filled in from reference TRBV9 and TRBJ2-3): DSGVTQTPKHLITATGQRVTLRCSPRSGDLSVYWYQQSLDQGLQFLIQYYNGEERAKGNILERFSAQQFPDLHSELNLSSLELGDSALYFCASSVEGRGGFAGSTDTQYFGPGTRLTVL.

The chain recombines TRBV9 with TRBJ2-2; 10 bases line up with TRBD2. CDR3 size: 16 residues. V trimming: 2 bases; J trimming: 1 base; junction bases outside the gene matches: 2. CDR1 and CDR2 from the germline V gene are SGDLS and YYNGEE. In nucleotides, the CDR3 is TGTGCCAGCAGCGTCGTAGCGGGAGGGAACACCGGGGAGCTGTTTTTT. It is translated as CASSVVAGGNTGELFF.

The chain has TRBV21-1 and TRBJ2-7; TRBD1 reflects the table's D call only, with no check against the DNA. TRBV21-1 is a listed pseudogene. The length of the CDR3 is 15 residues. The CDR3 sequence is CASSVRDRGIGEQYF. Here the CDR3 DNA reads TGTGCCAGCAGCGTCCGGGACAGGGGGATTGGGGAGCAGTACTTC.

The chain couples TRBV18 to TRBJ1-1; no clear D. Looked up from germline, CDR1 is KGHSH and CDR2 is LQKENI. The germline V and J ends were trimmed by 6 bases and 1 base, with 12 bases remaining between them. The CDR3 consists of 14 residues. CDR3 DNA sequence: TGTGCCAGCTCCCGAGACACCTGGAACACTGAAGCTTTCTTT. Translated, it gives CASSRDTWNTEAFF.

J is TRBJ2-1 and V is TRBV7-3; 7 nucleotides align to TRBD2. The germline CDR1 and CDR2 sequences are SGHTA and FQGTGA. The CDR3 extends over 18 amino acids. Germline trimming cut 0 bases from V and 0 bases from J; bases unmatched to any gene: 8. This CDR3 reads CASSLTSSGVSSYNEQFF. In DNA, the CDR3 is TGTGCCAGCAGCTTAACGTCTAGCGGAGTTAGCTCCTACAATGAGCAGTTCTTC.

The chain employs TRBV7-2 and TRBJ2-4; 10 bases align to TRBD1. The length of the CDR3 is 16 residues. Germline V gene sequence: CDR1 SGHTA, CDR2 FQGNSA. V lost 0 bases, J lost 8 bases, and 7 bases stayed unmatched. CDR3 nucleotide sequence: TGTGCCAGCAGCTTAGCTTCCGGGACAGGGGCACACATTCAGTACTTC. It codes for CASSLASGTGAHIQYF.

The chain combines TRBV2 with TRBJ1-6; TRBD1 might be the D (6 bases). The CDR3 sequence is 15 residues long. Germline V lookup: CDR1 SNHLY, CDR2 FYNNEI. The ends were cut back, 4 bases at V and 8 bases at J, with 15 bases in the middle. The CDR3 here is CASSVEGVRDSPLHF. In nucleotides, the CDR3 is TGTGCCAGCAGTGTAGAGGGGGTCCGGGATTCACCCCTCCACTTT.

This rearrangement joins TRBV15 to TRBJ2-3; 12 bases map to TRBD2. The CDR3 is 16 residues long. V was pared by 1 base and J by 5 bases, with 4 bases of the junction left unmatched. The germline V gene encodes CDR1 LNHNV and CDR2 YYDKDF (reference sequence). CDR3 region: CATSRGRTSGIDTQYF. Here the CDR3 DNA reads TGTGCCACCAGCAGAGGGAGGACTAGCGGGATAGATACGCAGTATTTT.

The chain joins TRBV18 to TRBJ2-7; D might be TRBD2 (5 bases). Germline V gene sequence: CDR1 KGHSH, CDR2 LQKENI. V was shortened by 1 base and J by 4 bases, with 14 bases between the two germline ends. The CDR3 consists of 15 residues. In DNA form, the CDR3 reads TGTGCCAGCTCACCACGGGTTAACAGCGGATACGAGCAGTACTTC. Amino acids: CASSPRVNSGYEQYF. Variable domain in full (rest from reference TRBV18 and TRBJ2-7): NAGVMQNPRHLVRRRGQEARLRCSPMKGHSHVYWYRQLPEEGLKFMVYLQKENIIDESGMPKERFSAEFPKEGPSILRIQQVVRGDSAAYFCASSPRVNSGYEQYFGPGTRLTVT.

This clone appeared a few times. This chain joins TRBV7-9 and TRBJ1-2; no reliable D call. Germline values: CDR1 SEHNR, CDR2 FQNEAQ (reference sequence). This CDR3 is built from 13 residues. The ends were cut back, 2 bases at V and 10 bases at J, with 14 bases in the middle. Here the CDR3 reads CASSLPAVVDYTF. As DNA, the CDR3 is TGTGCCAGCAGCTTACCCGCGGTGGTTGACTACACCTTC.

The rearrangement links TRBV3-1 (or the pseudogene TRBV3-2) to TRBJ1-5; D may be TRBD1 (5 bases). The length of the CDR3 is 13 residues. Trimming pared 3 bases from V and 6 bases from J, leaving 9 bases between. The germline CDR1 and CDR2 sequences are LGHDT and YNNKEL (reference sequence). The CDR3: CASSQADSQPQHF. CDR3 coding DNA: TGTGCCAGCAGCCAGGCTGACAGTCAGCCCCAGCATTTT.

The chain couples TRBV6-5 to TRBJ1-1; 7 bases are a match to TRBD1. Unmatched junction bases numbered 9, after V lost 6 bases and J lost 5 bases. Germline loops: CDR1 MNHEY, CDR2 SVGAGI. The CDR3 covers 14 residues. The CDR3 sequence is CASRDRARGTEAFF. CDR3 in DNA: TGTGCCAGCAGAGACAGGGCGAGGGGGACTGAAGCTTTCTTT.

The chain combines TRBV29-1 with TRBJ2-7; 15 nucleotides agree with TRBD2. The CDR3 totals 13 residues. V trimming: 6 bases; J trimming: 10 bases; junction bases outside the gene matches: 7. Germline lookup yields CDR1 SQVTM and CDR2 ANQGSEA. The CDR3 loop is CSVRTSGRAKQYF. The CDR3 DNA follows: TGCAGCGTGCGGACTAGCGGGAGGGCCAAACAGTACTTC.

This rearrangement joins TRBV10-2 to TRBJ2-3; 11 bases are shared with TRBD1. This CDR3 is 16 amino acids long. Germline values: CDR1 WSHSY, CDR2 SAAADI. V lost 7 bases to trimming and J lost 0 bases; unmatched junction nucleotides: 6. The CDR3 bases are TGCGCCAGCACGCCCGGACAGGGGGCTAGCACAGATACGCAGTATTTT. This encodes CASTPGQGASTDTQYF.

Only one count was recorded for this clone. The chain carries TRBV15 and TRBJ2-4; 9 nucleotides agree with TRBD2. The CDR3 sequence is 20 residues long. Looked up from germline, CDR1 is LNHNV and CDR2 is YYDKDF (reference sequence). Losses at the gene ends were 0 bases for V and 0 bases for J; bases not matched to a gene: 12. The CDR3 protein is CATSRDQASGARGAKNIQYF. The CDR3, as DNA: TGTGCCACCAGCAGAGATCAGGCTAGCGGGGCCCGGGGAGCCAAAAACATTCAGTACTTC. Full variable domain (remainder filled in from reference TRBV15 and TRBJ2-4): DAMVIQNPRYQVTQFGKPVTLSCSQTLNHNVMYWYQQKSSQAPKLLFHYYDKDFNNEADTPDNFQSRRPNTSFCFLDIRSPGLGDTAMYLCATSRDQASGARGAKNIQYFGAGTRLSVL.

The V and J genes are TRBV9 and TRBJ2-5; D perhaps matches TRBD2 (6 bases). From germline, CDR1 is SGDLS and CDR2 YYNGEE. There are 15 residues in the CDR3. V shed 0 bases and J shed 5 bases, with 14 bases lying between them. The CDR3 region has the DNA TGTGCCAGCAGCGTAGGAGGTGCGGGGTGGGAGACCCAGTACTTC. The encoded protein is CASSVGGAGWETQYF. Combining the CDR3 with reference TRBV9 and TRBJ2-5 gives the whole variable domain DSGVTQTPKHLITATGQRVTLRCSPRSGDLSVYWYQQSLDQGLQFLIQYYNGEERAKGNILERFSAQQFPDLHSELNLSSLELGDSALYFCASSVGGAGWETQYFGPGTRLLVL.

This chain links TRBV3-1 (or the pseudogene TRBV3-2) with TRBJ2-3, with 12 positions matching TRBD2. The CDR3 totals 17 residues. Trimming at V came to 0 bases and at J to 0 bases, leaving 1 base not matched to a gene. The germline V gene encodes CDR1 LGHDT and CDR2 YNNKEL (reference sequence). For the CDR3, the DNA is TGTGCCAGCAGCCAAGACGGGACTAGCGGGAGCACAGATACGCAGTATTTT. Amino acid sequence: CASSQDGTSGSTDTQYF.